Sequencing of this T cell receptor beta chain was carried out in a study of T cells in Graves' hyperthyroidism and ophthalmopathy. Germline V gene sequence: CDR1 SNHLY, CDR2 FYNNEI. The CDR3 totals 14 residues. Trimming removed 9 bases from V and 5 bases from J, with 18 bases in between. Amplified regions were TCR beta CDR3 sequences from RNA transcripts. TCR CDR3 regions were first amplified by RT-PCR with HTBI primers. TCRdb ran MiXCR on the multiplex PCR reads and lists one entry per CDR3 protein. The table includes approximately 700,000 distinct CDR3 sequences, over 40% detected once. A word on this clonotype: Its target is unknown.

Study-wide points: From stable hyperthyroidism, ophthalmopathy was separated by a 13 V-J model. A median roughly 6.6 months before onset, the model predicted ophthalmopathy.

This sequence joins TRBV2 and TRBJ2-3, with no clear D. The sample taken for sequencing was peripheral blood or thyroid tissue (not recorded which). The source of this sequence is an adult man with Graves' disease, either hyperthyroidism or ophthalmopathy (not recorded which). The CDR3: CASHRRRMGDTQYF. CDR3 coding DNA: TGTGCCAGTCACCGACGGCGCATGGGAGATACGCAGTATTTT.